This entry concerns a single T cell receptor (beta chain). What it binds is not known. Clones were sequenced by immunoSEQ multiplex PCR, and TCRdb holds only the in-frame ones, with some missing. The data contain roughly 93,000 clones, 86% of them singletons. The sample originates from a study of T cell responses to AZD1222 COVID-19 vaccine. CDR3 length: 13 amino acids. The junction had 1 base not matched to a gene; V was cut back by 3 bases and J by 2 bases. The germline gives CDR1 SGDLS, CDR2 YYNGEE. Findings and limits, study-wide: Baseline seropositives among AZD1222 recipients totaled only six or seven.

The chain uses TRBV9 and TRBJ1-2; 7 nucleotides align to TRBD1. Here the sequenced sample was peripheral blood, taken on day 0 of AZD1222 vaccination. The source of this sequence is an adult in good health. The CDR3 loop reads CASSAQGNYGYTF. DNA of the CDR3: TGTGCCAGCAGCGCACAGGGGAACTATGGCTACACCTTC.